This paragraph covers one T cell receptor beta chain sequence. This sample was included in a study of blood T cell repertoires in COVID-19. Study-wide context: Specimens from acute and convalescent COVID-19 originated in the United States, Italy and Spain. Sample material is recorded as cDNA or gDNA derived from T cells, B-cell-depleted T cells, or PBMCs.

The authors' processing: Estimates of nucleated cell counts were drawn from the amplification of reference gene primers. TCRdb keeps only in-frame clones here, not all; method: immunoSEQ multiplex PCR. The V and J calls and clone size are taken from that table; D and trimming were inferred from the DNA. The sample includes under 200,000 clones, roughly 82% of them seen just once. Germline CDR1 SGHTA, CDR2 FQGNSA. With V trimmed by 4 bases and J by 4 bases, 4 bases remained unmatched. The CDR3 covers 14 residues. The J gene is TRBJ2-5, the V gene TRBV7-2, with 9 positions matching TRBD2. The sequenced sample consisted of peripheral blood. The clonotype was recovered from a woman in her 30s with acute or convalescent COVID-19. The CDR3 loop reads CASSSGTSSETQYF. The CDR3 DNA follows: TGTGCCAGCAGCTCCGGGACTAGCTCAGAGACCCAGTACTTC.